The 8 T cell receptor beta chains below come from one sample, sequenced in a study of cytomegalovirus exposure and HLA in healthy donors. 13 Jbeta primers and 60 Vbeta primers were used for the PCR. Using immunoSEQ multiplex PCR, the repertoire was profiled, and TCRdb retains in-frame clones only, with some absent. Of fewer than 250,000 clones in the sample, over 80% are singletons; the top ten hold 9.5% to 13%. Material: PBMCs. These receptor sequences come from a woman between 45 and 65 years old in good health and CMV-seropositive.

This CDR3 is CASSPTSGGTGANVLTF. CDR3 in DNA: TGTGCCAGCAGTCCGACTAGCGGGGGGACTGGGGCCAACGTCCTGACTTTC. The rearrangement uses TRBV6-4 and TRBJ2-6, with TRBD2 matching over 13 bases. The CDR3 loop spans 17 amino acids. The V and J ends lost 5 bases and 2 bases, in that order; junction bases with no gene match: 3. Germline loops: CDR1 MRHNA, CDR2 SNTAGT.

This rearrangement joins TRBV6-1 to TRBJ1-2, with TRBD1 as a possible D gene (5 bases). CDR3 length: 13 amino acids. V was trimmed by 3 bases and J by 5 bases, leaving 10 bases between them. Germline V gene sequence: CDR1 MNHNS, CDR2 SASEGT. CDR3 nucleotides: TGTGCCAGCAGTGAGGCAGGGCCATATGGCTACACCTTC. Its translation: CASSEAGPYGYTF.

The CDR3 coding sequence is TGCGCCAGCAGCGGACGGGGGGGGGAAGAGACCCAGTACTTC. As protein: CASSGRGGEETQYF. The genes are TRBV5-1 and TRBJ2-5; 8 bases fit TRBD2. Trimming cost V 4 bases and J 3 bases; bases outside gene matches: 5. The CDR3 runs to 14 residues. Germline V gene lookup returns CDR1 SGHRS and CDR2 YFSETQ.

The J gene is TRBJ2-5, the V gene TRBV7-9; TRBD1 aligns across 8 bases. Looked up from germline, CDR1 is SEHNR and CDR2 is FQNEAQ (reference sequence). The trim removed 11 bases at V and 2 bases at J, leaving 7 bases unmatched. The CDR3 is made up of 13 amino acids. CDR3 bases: TGTGCCGGACAAGGACAGGGACAAGAGACCCAGTACTTC. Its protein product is CAGQGQGQETQYF.

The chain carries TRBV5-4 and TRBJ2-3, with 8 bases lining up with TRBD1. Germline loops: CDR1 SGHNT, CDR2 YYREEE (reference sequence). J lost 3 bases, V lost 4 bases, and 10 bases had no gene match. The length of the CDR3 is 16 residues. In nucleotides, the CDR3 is TGTGCCAGCAGCCCCCTCGGCAGGGGGCGAACAGATACGCAGTATTTT. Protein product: CASSPLGRGRTDTQYF.

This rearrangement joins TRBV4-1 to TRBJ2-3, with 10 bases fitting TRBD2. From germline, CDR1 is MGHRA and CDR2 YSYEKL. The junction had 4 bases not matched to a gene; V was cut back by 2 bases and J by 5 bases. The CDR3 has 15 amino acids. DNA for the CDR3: TGCGCCAGCAGCCAAACTAGCGGGGTGGGAGATACGCAGTATTTT. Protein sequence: CASSQTSGVGDTQYF.

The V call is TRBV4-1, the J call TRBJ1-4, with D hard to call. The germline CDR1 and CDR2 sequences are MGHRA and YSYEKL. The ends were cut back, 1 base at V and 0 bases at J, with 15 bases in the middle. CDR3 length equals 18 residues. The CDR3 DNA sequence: TGCGCCAGCAGCCAAGTGGGAGGGATTGAAGCAACTAATGAAAAACTGTTTTTT. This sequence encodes CASSQVGGIEATNEKLFF.

CDR3 in DNA: TGTGCCAGCAGCCCCGGACAGTTAAATGAAAAACTGTTTTTT. Translation: CASSPGQLNEKLFF. The chain has TRBV5-6 and TRBJ1-4; D may be TRBD1 (6 bases). The CDR3 totals 14 residues. Germline V gives CDR1 SGHDT, CDR2 YYEEEE. Trimming removed 4 bases from V and 5 bases from J, with 12 bases in between.